These 18 T cell receptor beta chains share one sample of origin, sequenced in a study of beta chain features in type 1 diabetes. All of the isolated RNA was reverse transcribed, so expressed TCRB transcripts were sequenced. The method was immunoSEQ multiplex PCR; TCRdb's version includes in-frame clones alone and lacks a portion of them. Of about 180,000 clones in the sample, approximately 13% were seen once. Sequenced sample: central memory CD4+ T cells from blood. Every receptor here comes from a woman between 18 and 30 years old in good health.

V usage is TRBV7-2 and J usage is TRBJ2-3, with 8 bases aligning to TRBD2. V dropped 5 bases and J dropped 9; count of bases not matched to a gene: 13. Looked up from germline, CDR1 is SGHTA and CDR2 is FQGNSA. The CDR3 has 15 amino acids. In nucleotides, the CDR3 is TGTGCCAGCAGCCAATTAGGGACTAGGGCTAACACGCAGTATTTT. Translating it yields CASSQLGTRANTQYF.

The chain is built from TRBV5-1 and TRBJ2-1; possible D gene TRBD2, 6 bases. CDR1 and CDR2 from the germline V gene are SGHRS and YFSETQ. Trimming cost V 7 bases and J 6 bases, with 17 bases left between them. CDR3 length: 14 residues. CDR3 in amino acids: CASGQEGRINEQFF. The CDR3 DNA reads TGCGCCAGCGGTCAGGAGGGCCGGATCAATGAGCAGTTCTTC.

Only a few counts were recorded for this clone. This chain links TRBV29-1 with TRBJ2-1; 10 bases are shared with TRBD2. Germline CDR1 SQVTM, CDR2 ANQGSEA. V dropped 4 bases and J dropped 1; count of bases not matched to a gene: 7. The CDR3 totals 16 residues. This chain's CDR3 is CSVASGRSSSYNEQFF. The DNA of the CDR3 is TGCAGCGTTGCTAGCGGGAGAAGTAGTTCCTACAATGAGCAGTTCTTC.

This clone was seen a handful of times. The genes are TRBV15 and TRBJ2-3, with 8 bases lining up with TRBD2. From germline, CDR1 is LNHNV and CDR2 YYDKDF (reference sequence). The CDR3 sequence is 17 residues long. V gave up 1 base and J gave up 4 bases; unmatched junction bases: 10. CDR3 region: CATSRGPLRGGPDTQYF. CDR3 DNA: TGTGCCACCAGCAGAGGCCCCCTTCGGGGGGGCCCAGATACGCAGTATTTT.

This chain uses TRBV12-5 with TRBJ2-2; 11 bases agree with TRBD1. CDR3 length equals 16 residues. The V and J ends lost 1 base and 4 bases, in that order; junction bases with no gene match: 2. Germline CDR1 is LGHNT and CDR2 is FRNRAP. The chain's CDR3 is CASGLGDRGGTGELFF. The CDR3 DNA sequence: TGTGCTAGTGGTTTGGGGGACAGGGGGGGCACCGGGGAGCTGTTTTTT.

This clone was observed many times. The chain uses TRBV10-3 and TRBJ2-7; a possible D gene is TRBD1 (6 bases). The germline CDR1 and CDR2 sequences are ENHRY and SYGVKD. The CDR3 is made up of 15 amino acids. Trimming removed 0 bases at V and 2 bases at J, with 11 bases between. CDR3 loop: CAISESAGQPYEQYF. CDR3 nucleotides: TGTGCCATCAGTGAGTCGGCCGGACAGCCCTACGAGCAGTACTTC.

This sequence joins TRBV29-1 and TRBJ2-7; 13 bases match TRBD2. Looked up from germline, CDR1 is SQVTM and CDR2 is ANQGSEA. The CDR3 extends over 15 amino acids. Losses at the gene ends were 6 bases for V and 0 bases for J; bases not matched to a gene: 5. CDR3 in amino acids: CSVAGTSGDSYEQYF. CDR3 in DNA: TGCAGCGTGGCGGGGACTAGCGGGGACTCCTACGAGCAGTACTTC.

This clone was detected only a few times. The V gene is TRBV5-1, the J gene TRBJ2-1, with TRBD2 matching over 13 bases. This CDR3 comprises 16 residues. With V trimmed by 4 bases and J by 8 bases, 9 bases remained unmatched. The germline V gene has CDR1 SGHRS and CDR2 YFSETQ. In DNA, the CDR3 is TGCGCCAGCAGCACTCAGACTAGCGGGGGGTACGATGAGCAGTTCTTC. Protein: CASSTQTSGGYDEQFF. The full variable domain, completed using reference TRBV5-1 and TRBJ2-1, is KAGVTQTPRYLIKTRGQQVTLSCSPISGHRSVSWYQQTPGQGLQFLFEYFSETQRNKGNFPGRFSGRQFSNSRSEMNVSTLELGDSALYLCASSTQTSGGYDEQFFGPGTRLTVL.

This clone was detected a few times. The chain combines TRBV29-1 with TRBJ2-7; 12 bases match TRBD2. With 5 bases clipped from V and 5 bases from J, the junction kept 4 bases outside the gene matches. CDR1 SQVTM and CDR2 ANQGSEA come from the germline V gene. CDR3 size: 13 residues. The DNA for the CDR3 is TGCAGCGTTCGACTAGCGGGAGTTCACGAGCAGTACTTC. This sequence encodes CSVRLAGVHEQYF.

This clone was seen more than once but under ten times. The rearrangement uses TRBV29-1 and TRBJ2-5, with D perhaps matching TRBD1 (6 bases). The J call is doubtful: the DNA matches TRBJ2-7 better. This CDR3 region has 12 residues. Looked up from germline, CDR1 is SQVTM and CDR2 is ANQGSEA. The CDR3 DNA reads TGCAGCGTTGAAAGGGGGATTAGCGAGCAGTACTTC. It specifies CSVERGISEQYF.

This clone was picked up a small number of times. The rearrangement links TRBV7-9 to TRBJ1-4; tentatively, D is TRBD1 (6 bases). The CDR3 is 13 residues long. Trimming cost V 1 base and J 8 bases, with 8 bases left between them. In germline, CDR1 is SEHNR, CDR2 FQNEAQ (reference sequence). In DNA form, the CDR3 reads TGTGCCAGCAGCTTAGGGACAGAGGAAAAACTGTTTTTT. It specifies CASSLGTEEKLFF.

The chain is built from TRBV18 and TRBJ1-2; 9 bases fit TRBD1. The V gene end was trimmed by 3 bases and the J gene end by 2 bases; junction bases not matched to a gene: 4. This CDR3 comprises 15 residues. CDR1 is KGHSH and CDR2 is LQKENI in the germline V gene. The CDR3 bases are TGTGCCAGCTCACCGGGACAGGGTTCGAACTATGGCTACACCTTC. Translation gives CASSPGQGSNYGYTF.

This chain links TRBV28 with TRBJ2-1; 11 bases fit TRBD2. With 6 bases clipped from V and 0 bases from J, the junction kept 7 bases outside the gene matches. The CDR3 is 17 residues long. CDR1 and CDR2 from the germline V gene are MDHEN and SYDVKM. The CDR3 DNA sequence: TGTGCCAGCAGCCCCCCGGGACTAGCGGCCTCCTACAATGAGCAGTTCTTC. It translates to CASSPPGLAASYNEQFF. Looking up the rest from reference TRBV28 and TRBJ2-1 gives the full variable domain: DVKVTQSSRYLVKRTGEKVFLECVQDMDHENMFWYRQDPGLGLRLIYFSYDVKMKEKGDIPEGYSVSREKKERFSLILESASTNQTSMYLCASSPPGLAASYNEQFFGPGTRLTVL.

For the CDR3, the DNA is TGTGCCAGCAGCGGGACTAGCGGGAATGCGAACACCGGGGAGCTGTTTTTT. Translation: CASSGTSGNANTGELFF. The V call is TRBV7-9, the J call TRBJ2-2; 13 bases line up with TRBD2. Germline CDR1 is SEHNR and CDR2 is FQNEAQ (reference sequence). The CDR3 is 17 amino acids. With V trimmed by 5 bases and J by 0 bases, 3 bases remained unmatched.

A few counts support this clone. The chain links TRBV15 to TRBJ2-7; maybe TRBD2 (5 bases). Trimming cost V 1 base and J 4 bases, with 8 bases left between them. This CDR3 is built from 13 residues. CDR1 is LNHNV and CDR2 is YYDKDF in the germline V gene (reference sequence). The CDR3 loop reads CATSRGEGYEQYF. The CDR3, as DNA: TGTGCCACCAGCAGAGGTGAGGGATACGAGCAGTACTTC.

Many counts were recorded for this clone. The chain links TRBV7-2 to TRBJ2-7; D perhaps matches TRBD2 (6 bases). With 6 bases removed from V and 0 bases from J, the gap between germline ends came to 12 bases. The V gene's germline CDR1 is SGHTA and CDR2 FQGNSA. The CDR3 totals 14 residues. CDR3 sequence: CASSISGNSYEQYF. Written as DNA, the CDR3 is TGTGCCAGCAGTATTAGCGGAAACTCCTACGAGCAGTACTTC.

This chain connects TRBV28 to TRBJ1-5; the match to TRBD1 covers 9 bases. Germline V gives CDR1 MDHEN, CDR2 SYDVKM. The CDR3 contains 14 residues. Unmatched junction bases numbered 6, after V lost 5 bases and J lost 7 bases. The CDR3 DNA follows: TGTGCCAGCAGTACCGGGACAGGGAGGCAGCCCCAGCATTTT. Its protein is CASSTGTGRQPQHF.

This clone was detected only a few times. The chain uses TRBV5-4 and TRBJ2-5; D is unclear. Germline-derived CDR1 and CDR2 are SGHNT and YYREEE (reference sequence). The CDR3 spans 13 residues. Trimming took 0 bases from V and 4 from J, leaving 7 bases between them. The CDR3, as DNA: TGTGCCAGCAGCTTGGGAGGAATAGAGACCCAGTACTTC. Protein: CASSLGGIETQYF.